Shown below are 26 T cell receptor beta chains from a single sample sequenced in a study of cytomegalovirus exposure and HLA in healthy donors. It was with 60 Vbeta and 13 Jbeta primers that the PCR ran. Produced via immunoSEQ multiplex PCR; TCRdb's table is partial and in-frame only. The sample yields 80,000 to 100,000 clones, roughly 70% seen once. Input material: PBMCs. The receptors here all came from a man aged 50 to 60 in good health and CMV-seronegative.

This clone was observed a handful of times. The CDR3 region is CASSPERQGGRDTQYF. DNA for the CDR3: TGCGCCAGCAGCCCCGAACGACAGGGTGGGAGGGATACGCAGTATTTT. The genes are TRBV4-3 and TRBJ2-3, with D tentatively TRBD1 (7 bases). Germline-derived CDR1 and CDR2 are LGHNA and YSLEER. Trimming took 4 bases from V and 6 from J, leaving 20 bases between them. This CDR3 spans 16 amino acids.

The genes are TRBV6-5 and TRBJ2-5; TRBD2 aligns across 9 bases. The DNA end lines up better with TRBJ2-7; the J call may be wrong. The CDR3 covers 15 residues. Germline assignment: CDR1 MNHEY and CDR2 SVGAGI. CDR3 nucleotides: TGTGCCAGCAGTTACATGGCGGGGGGGCGGGACGAGCAGTACTTC. Translated: CASSYMAGGRDEQYF.

This clone came up once. V is TRBV6-1 and J is TRBJ2-1; D gene ambiguous. The V end was cut by 7 bases, the J end by 0 bases, with 10 bases between. This CDR3 is 14 amino acids long. The germline CDR1 and CDR2 sequences are MNHNS and SASEGT. The CDR3 sequence: CASTRGDSYNEQFF. CDR3 nucleotide sequence: TGTGCCAGCACCCGCGGCGACTCCTACAATGAGCAGTTCTTC.

This chain uses TRBV18 with TRBJ1-2; D remains ambiguous. CDR3 length: 13 amino acids. V was trimmed by 0 bases and J by 4 bases, leaving 6 bases between them. Germline V gene data show CDR1 as KGHSH and CDR2 as LQKENI. CDR3 amino acids: CASSPPHSYGYTF. CDR3 coding DNA: TGTGCCAGCTCACCACCTCACAGCTATGGCTACACCTTC.

This chain uses TRBV19 with TRBJ2-5; TRBD1 matches 7 bases. The J segment lost 1 base and the V segment lost 5 bases, leaving 10 bases of the junction unmatched. CDR1 is LNHDA and CDR2 is SQIVND in the germline V gene (reference sequence). This CDR3 contains 16 residues. Here the CDR3 DNA reads TGTGCCAGTAGTGGGGCAGGGGGTGGAACCCAAGAGACCCAGTACTTC. Its protein product is CASSGAGGGTQETQYF.

This CDR3 is CASSLTENTGELFF. CDR3 coding DNA: TGTGCCAGTAGTCTTACAGAAAACACCGGGGAGCTGTTTTTT. This chain links TRBV19 with TRBJ2-2; D is unclear. The V end was cut by 5 bases, the J end by 2 bases, with 9 bases between. The CDR3 is 14 amino acids. Germline CDR1 reads LNHDA; CDR2 reads SQIVND (reference sequence).

The chain carries TRBV7-9 and TRBJ1-2, with a tentative D call TRBD1 (5 bases). Trimming took off 2 bases at V and 8 bases at J, with 9 bases between the two ends. Germline V gene data show CDR1 as SEHNR and CDR2 as FQNEAQ (reference sequence). The CDR3 spans 12 residues. The CDR3 sequence is CASSLQGKGYTF. CDR3 DNA sequence: TGTGCCAGCAGCTTACAGGGAAAAGGCTACACCTTC.

This sequence joins TRBV19 and TRBJ1-2; possibly TRBD1 for D (5 bases). The germline V and J ends were trimmed by 6 bases and 1 base, with 15 bases remaining between them. Germline V CDR1 and CDR2: LNHDA, SQIVND (reference sequence). This CDR3 comprises 15 residues. The DNA of the CDR3 is TGTGCCAGTAGCGCACAAGCAGGGTTTAACTATGGCTACACCTTC. Its translation is CASSAQAGFNYGYTF.

The chain is built from TRBV7-9 and TRBJ1-1, with D possibly being TRBD1 (6 bases). CDR1 and CDR2 (germline): SEHNR, FQNEAQ (reference sequence). CDR3 size: 14 residues. V lost 5 bases, J lost 4 bases, and 14 bases lay in between. CDR3 in DNA: TGTGCCAGCAGCCCCCCCAGGGGTTTCACTGAAGCTTTCTTT. Protein sequence: CASSPPRGFTEAFF.

The rearrangement joins TRBV25-1 to TRBJ2-5; 12 positions match TRBD1. The DNA end lines up better with TRBJ2-7; the J call may be wrong. This CDR3 has 17 amino acids. Germline V gene data show CDR1 as MGHDK and CDR2 as SYGVNS. Here the CDR3 reads CASSEIGTGGMSHEQYF. The CDR3 bases are TGTGCCAGCAGTGAAATCGGGACAGGGGGCATGTCCCACGAGCAGTACTTC.

The count of this clone is one. In DNA form, the CDR3 reads TGTGCCAGCAGTGACTCAAGGGGGCCCCACCCCGGGACAGTGGGACCTAACTATGGCTACACCTTC. Protein: CASSDSRGPHPGTVGPNYGYTF. The V and J genes are TRBV6-4 and TRBJ1-2; 7 nucleotides match TRBD1. V dropped 0 bases and J dropped 0; count of bases not matched to a gene: 22. The V gene's germline CDR1 is MRHNA and CDR2 SNTAGT. The CDR3 is made up of 22 amino acids.

The chain has TRBV7-8 and TRBJ2-5, with TRBD2 identical over 8 bases. The CDR3 length is 16 residues. The junction had 12 bases not matched to a gene; V was cut back by 8 bases and J by 1 base. Germline CDR1 and CDR2: SGHVS and FQNEAQ. In nucleotides, the CDR3 is TGTGCCAGCGGTACGTCGGAGCGGGGGAGCCAAGAGACCCAGTACTTC. Protein: CASGTSERGSQETQYF.

There are a few counts of this clone. The chain employs TRBV28 and TRBJ2-5, with D possibly TRBD2 on 6 matching bases. V was trimmed by 8 bases and J by 5 bases, leaving 15 bases between them. Per the germline V gene, CDR1 is MDHEN and CDR2 is SYDVKM. The CDR3 contains 13 residues. The CDR3 coding sequence is TGTGCCAGCGGGGGACTTATCATGGAGACCCAGTACTTC. Translation gives CASGGLIMETQYF.

The V gene is TRBV7-9, the J gene TRBJ2-5, with unresolved D. The V gene lost 5 bases and the J gene lost 11 bases, with 18 bases spanning the gap. Germline V gene data show CDR1 as SEHNR and CDR2 as FQNEAQ (reference sequence). This CDR3 has 13 amino acids. CDR3 nucleotide sequence: TGTGCCAGCAGCCACGGCCTGGGTTTGGAGCAGTACTTC. Translated, it gives CASSHGLGLEQYF. Variable domain in full (rest from reference TRBV7-9 and TRBJ2-5): DTGVSQNPRHKITKRGQNVTFRCDPISEHNRLYWYRQTLGQGPEFLTYFQNEAQLEKSRLLSDRFSAERPKGSFSTLEIQRTEQGDSAMYLCASSHGLGLEQYFGPGTRLLVL.

The chain has TRBV6-4 and TRBJ2-7; 9 bases align to TRBD1. The V segment lost 6 bases and the J segment 3 bases; nucleotides outside the gene matches: 12. Germline loops: CDR1 MRHNA, CDR2 SNTAGT. The CDR3 is 16 residues long. The DNA of the CDR3 is TGTGCCAGCAGCTGGCCCTTCGGGACAGGGCTCTACGAGCAGTACTTC. This gives the protein CASSWPFGTGLYEQYF.

The sample holds one count of this clone. The chain has TRBV7-9 and TRBJ2-5; tentative D call: TRBD2 (5 bases). Germline CDR1 SEHNR, CDR2 FQNEAQ (reference sequence). The germline V and J ends were trimmed by 1 base and 5 bases, with 8 bases remaining between them. This CDR3 has 13 amino acids. CDR3: CASSLGGLETQYF. The CDR3 region has the DNA TGTGCCAGCAGCTTAGGCGGGCTCGAGACCCAGTACTTC.

This clone was seen a handful of times. The chain uses TRBV7-2 and TRBJ2-7, with TRBD2 as a possible D gene (7 bases). The length of the CDR3 is 13 residues. Trimming took off 6 bases at V and 2 bases at J, with 11 bases between the two ends. The germline CDR1 and CDR2 sequences are SGHTA and FQGNSA. The CDR3 sequence: CASRGGQAYEQYF. CDR3 coding DNA: TGTGCCAGCAGGGGGGGGCAGGCCTACGAGCAGTACTTC.

This chain uses TRBV7-2 with TRBJ2-4; TRBD1 is a possible D gene (5 bases). The V and J ends lost 4 bases and 5 bases respectively, with 9 bases between them. Per the germline V gene, CDR1 is SGHTA and CDR2 is FQGNSA. The CDR3 extends over 13 amino acids. CDR3 protein: CASSWRRENIQYF. The DNA for the CDR3 is TGTGCCAGCAGCTGGCGCAGGGAAAACATTCAGTACTTC.

The chain couples TRBV2 to TRBJ1-2, with 9 bases aligning to TRBD1. The V gene's germline CDR1 is SNHLY and CDR2 FYNNEI. The V gene end was trimmed by 5 bases and the J gene end by 4 bases; junction bases not matched to a gene: 5. The CDR3 length is 14 residues. The CDR3 DNA is TGTGCCAGCAGTCAGGGACAGGGACCCTATGGCTACACCTTC. Protein product: CASSQGQGPYGYTF.

The chain is built from TRBV28 and TRBJ1-4; no firm D call. This CDR3 comprises 11 residues. CDR1 is MDHEN, CDR2 SYDVKM, per germline. V lost 3 bases, J lost 8 bases, and 4 bases lay in between. The chain's CDR3 is CASSLREKLFF. CDR3 in DNA: TGTGCCAGCAGTTTGAGAGAAAAACTGTTTTTT. Full variable domain (outside the CDR3, taken from reference TRBV28 and TRBJ1-4): DVKVTQSSRYLVKRTGEKVFLECVQDMDHENMFWYRQDPGLGLRLIYFSYDVKMKEKGDIPEGYSVSREKKERFSLILESASTNQTSMYLCASSLREKLFFGSGTQLSVL.

This clone was recorded a few times. The chain employs TRBV7-9 and TRBJ1-2, with D tentatively TRBD1 (5 bases). The CDR3 is made up of 16 amino acids. Per the germline V gene, CDR1 is SEHNR and CDR2 is FQNEAQ (reference sequence). With 3 bases removed from V and 4 bases from J, the gap between germline ends came to 18 bases. The CDR3: CASSFAREGDLYGYTF. DNA of the CDR3: TGTGCCAGCAGCTTCGCCAGGGAGGGCGACCTCTATGGCTACACCTTC. Full variable domain (missing parts from reference TRBV7-9 and TRBJ1-2): DTGVSQNPRHKITKRGQNVTFRCDPISEHNRLYWYRQTLGQGPEFLTYFQNEAQLEKSRLLSDRFSAERPKGSFSTLEIQRTEQGDSAMYLCASSFAREGDLYGYTFGSGTRLTVV.

This chain uses TRBV6-1 with TRBJ1-4, with D hard to call. Trimming left V 5 bases short and J 4 bases short, with 11 bases between. CDR1 is MNHNS and CDR2 is SASEGT in the germline V gene. The CDR3 extends over 14 amino acids. The CDR3 DNA reads TGTGCCAGCAGTTTTGAGCTATATAATGAAAAACTGTTTTTT. It codes for CASSFELYNEKLFF.

This rearrangement joins TRBV27 to TRBJ2-3, with 8 bases identical to TRBD2. Germline CDR1 reads MNHEY; CDR2 reads SMNVEV (reference sequence). CDR3 length: 16 residues. V dropped 0 bases and J dropped 1; count of bases not matched to a gene: 3. Here the CDR3 DNA reads TGTGCCAGCAGTTTATCATGGCGGGAGGGCACAGATACGCAGTATTTT. Translated: CASSLSWREGTDTQYF.

The V and J genes are TRBV6-5 and TRBJ1-4; D is undetermined. Germline V CDR1 and CDR2: MNHEY, SVGAGI. Trimming shortened V by 6 bases and J by 0 bases, and 11 bases separated the two germline ends. The CDR3 is 15 residues long. This CDR3 reads CASRPGSATNEKLFF. Here the CDR3 DNA reads TGTGCCAGCAGGCCGGGGTCTGCAACTAATGAAAAACTGTTTTTT.

The rearrangement joins TRBV29-1 to TRBJ2-6; D call uncertain. CDR3 length: 15 amino acids. CDR1 is SQVTM, CDR2 ANQGSEA, per germline. V gave up 4 bases and J gave up 1 base, with 11 bases separating them. The CDR3 DNA reads TGCAGCGTTGTCTCGAGGTTTTCTGGGGCCAACGTCCTGACTTTC. Amino acids: CSVVSRFSGANVLTF.

The chain carries TRBV6-1 and TRBJ1-2, with D uncertain. With 0 bases removed from V and 5 bases from J, the gap between germline ends came to 16 bases. The CDR3 is 16 residues long. Germline lookup yields CDR1 MNHNS and CDR2 SASEGT. CDR3 nucleotides: TGTGCCAGCAGTGAAGCGTCCCAGAATCTGATGTATGGCTACACCTTC. Protein product: CASSEASQNLMYGYTF.